This record covers a single T cell receptor (beta chain). Here immunoSEQ multiplex PCR was the method, and the copy in TCRdb shows in-frame clones only, minus some. The data contain tens of thousands of clones, around 89% of them singletons. The data belong to a study of T cell changes during pregnancy in multiple sclerosis. Germline lookup yields CDR1 SGHDT and CDR2 YYEEEE. This CDR3 has 12 amino acids. V shed 5 bases and J 9 bases; nucleotides not matched to a gene: 4. This specimen was peripheral blood, taken after pregnancy. The source is a female donor with multiple sclerosis, enrolled in a pregnancy study. J is TRBJ2-1 and V is TRBV5-6, with 8 bases that match TRBD1. The CDR3 nucleotides are TGTGCCAGCAGAAGACAGGGGCGTGAGCAGTTCTTC. Residues: CASRRQGREQFF.